These 5 T cell receptor beta chains originate from one sample sequenced in a study of blood T cell repertoires in COVID-19 (dated by TCRdb to 2018 to 2020). The method behind the library was the immunoSEQ multiplex PCR assay. TCRdb's version of the immuneACCESS table is confined to in-frame rearrangements and falls short of the full clone set. An unresolved V gene accounts for under half of the shortfall where checked; the remainder is of unknown origin. The sample records 490,000 or so clones, 88% of which are singletons. Of the sample, around 1.9% is held by the ten largest clones. Sample: PBMCs or T cells enriched from blood (not recorded which). These receptors were taken from a woman in her thirties or forties who had recovered from COVID-19.

The gene calls are TRBV18 and TRBJ2-2; D might be TRBD1 (7 bases). The CDR3 runs to 17 residues. CDR1 and CDR2 from the germline V gene are KGHSH and LQKENI. The V and J ends lost 3 bases and 1 base respectively, with 15 bases between them. The CDR3 loop reads CASSPSGGTENTGELFF. The CDR3 nucleotides read TGTGCCAGCTCACCCAGCGGCGGGACAGAGAACACCGGGGAGCTGTTTTTT.

This clone was detected only once. The V gene is TRBV30, the J gene TRBJ1-5; no clear D. The V end was cut by 1 base, the J end by 5 bases, with 12 bases between. CDR3 size: 14 residues. The germline CDR1 and CDR2 sequences are GTSNPN and SVGIG (reference sequence). In DNA form, the CDR3 reads TGTGCCTGGAGTGACCCTCCGGTGTATCAGCCCCAGCATTTT. Its translation is CAWSDPPVYQPQHF.

The chain recombines TRBV5-1 with TRBJ2-7; 13 bases are shared with TRBD2. CDR3 length equals 18 residues. J was trimmed by 4 bases and V by 2 bases; bases with no gene match: 12. The germline V gene has CDR1 SGHRS and CDR2 YFSETQ. For the CDR3, the DNA is TGCGCCAGCAGCTTCGAAGCCGGGACTAGCGGGAAGAGGTACGAGCAGTACTTC. Protein: CASSFEAGTSGKRYEQYF.

V is TRBV7-2 and J is TRBJ1-1; no clear D gene. The CDR3 runs 11 residues. The V gene lost 5 bases and the J gene lost 10 bases, with 11 bases spanning the gap. Germline assignment: CDR1 SGHTA and CDR2 FQGNSA. The CDR3 reads CASSLRGGAFF. Here the CDR3 DNA reads TGTGCCAGCAGCCTACGTGGAGGAGCTTTCTTT.

This clone was recorded only once. The rearrangement joins TRBV7-2 to TRBJ1-1; 7 nucleotides match TRBD1. V lost 5 bases and J lost 8; bases outside the gene matches: 11. The CDR3 contains 14 residues. Looked up from germline, CDR1 is SGHTA and CDR2 is FQGNSA. The CDR3 here is CASSPDRVQLEAFF. CDR3 coding DNA: TGTGCCAGCAGCCCTGACAGGGTTCAACTCGAAGCTTTCTTT.